A single sample is the source of the 3 T cell receptor beta chains below, sequenced in a study of cytomegalovirus exposure and HLA in healthy donors. 13 Jbeta primers and 60 Vbeta primers were used for the PCR. Only in-frame clones appear in the TCRdb table, and some are missing; sequencing was by immunoSEQ multiplex PCR. The sample shows approximately 100,000 clones, over 60% of them seen only once. Input material: PBMCs. All receptors come from a female donor in good health and CMV-seropositive.

The rearrangement joins TRBV9 to TRBJ1-1; no reliable D call. The CDR3 is made up of 15 amino acids. V shed 4 bases and J shed 5 bases, with 18 bases lying between them. CDR1 is SGDLS and CDR2 is YYNGEE in the germline V gene. The DNA for the CDR3 is TGTGCCAGCAGCCCTCGGGCCAAGTCGGGGACTGAAGCTTTCTTT. This codes for CASSPRAKSGTEAFF.

This clone is medium-sized in the sample. The V gene is TRBV11-3, the J gene TRBJ2-3, with 10 positions matching TRBD2. Losses at the gene ends were 3 bases for V and 5 bases for J; bases not matched to a gene: 8. This CDR3 spans 16 amino acids. CDR1 is SGHNT, CDR2 YENEEA, per germline. CDR3: CASSFEAGGPQDTQYF. The CDR3 DNA follows: TGTGCCAGCAGCTTTGAAGCGGGAGGGCCGCAAGATACGCAGTATTTT.

The rearrangement uses TRBV7-2 and TRBJ2-7, with D possibly being TRBD1 (5 bases). This CDR3 is built from 17 residues. V dropped 2 bases and J dropped 0 bases, with 17 bases sitting between them. Germline V gene data show CDR1 as SGHTA and CDR2 as FQGNSA. The CDR3 reads CASSLSHTGPLSYEQYF. The CDR3 region has the DNA TGTGCCAGCAGCTTAAGCCATACAGGACCGCTCTCCTACGAGCAGTACTTC. The whole variable domain, remainder taken from reference TRBV7-2 and TRBJ2-7, is GAGVSQSPSNKVTEKGKDVELRCDPISGHTALYWYRQSLGQGLEFLIYFQGNSAPDKSGLPSDRFSAERTGGSVSTLTIQRTQQEDSAVYLCASSLSHTGPLSYEQYFGPGTRLTVT.